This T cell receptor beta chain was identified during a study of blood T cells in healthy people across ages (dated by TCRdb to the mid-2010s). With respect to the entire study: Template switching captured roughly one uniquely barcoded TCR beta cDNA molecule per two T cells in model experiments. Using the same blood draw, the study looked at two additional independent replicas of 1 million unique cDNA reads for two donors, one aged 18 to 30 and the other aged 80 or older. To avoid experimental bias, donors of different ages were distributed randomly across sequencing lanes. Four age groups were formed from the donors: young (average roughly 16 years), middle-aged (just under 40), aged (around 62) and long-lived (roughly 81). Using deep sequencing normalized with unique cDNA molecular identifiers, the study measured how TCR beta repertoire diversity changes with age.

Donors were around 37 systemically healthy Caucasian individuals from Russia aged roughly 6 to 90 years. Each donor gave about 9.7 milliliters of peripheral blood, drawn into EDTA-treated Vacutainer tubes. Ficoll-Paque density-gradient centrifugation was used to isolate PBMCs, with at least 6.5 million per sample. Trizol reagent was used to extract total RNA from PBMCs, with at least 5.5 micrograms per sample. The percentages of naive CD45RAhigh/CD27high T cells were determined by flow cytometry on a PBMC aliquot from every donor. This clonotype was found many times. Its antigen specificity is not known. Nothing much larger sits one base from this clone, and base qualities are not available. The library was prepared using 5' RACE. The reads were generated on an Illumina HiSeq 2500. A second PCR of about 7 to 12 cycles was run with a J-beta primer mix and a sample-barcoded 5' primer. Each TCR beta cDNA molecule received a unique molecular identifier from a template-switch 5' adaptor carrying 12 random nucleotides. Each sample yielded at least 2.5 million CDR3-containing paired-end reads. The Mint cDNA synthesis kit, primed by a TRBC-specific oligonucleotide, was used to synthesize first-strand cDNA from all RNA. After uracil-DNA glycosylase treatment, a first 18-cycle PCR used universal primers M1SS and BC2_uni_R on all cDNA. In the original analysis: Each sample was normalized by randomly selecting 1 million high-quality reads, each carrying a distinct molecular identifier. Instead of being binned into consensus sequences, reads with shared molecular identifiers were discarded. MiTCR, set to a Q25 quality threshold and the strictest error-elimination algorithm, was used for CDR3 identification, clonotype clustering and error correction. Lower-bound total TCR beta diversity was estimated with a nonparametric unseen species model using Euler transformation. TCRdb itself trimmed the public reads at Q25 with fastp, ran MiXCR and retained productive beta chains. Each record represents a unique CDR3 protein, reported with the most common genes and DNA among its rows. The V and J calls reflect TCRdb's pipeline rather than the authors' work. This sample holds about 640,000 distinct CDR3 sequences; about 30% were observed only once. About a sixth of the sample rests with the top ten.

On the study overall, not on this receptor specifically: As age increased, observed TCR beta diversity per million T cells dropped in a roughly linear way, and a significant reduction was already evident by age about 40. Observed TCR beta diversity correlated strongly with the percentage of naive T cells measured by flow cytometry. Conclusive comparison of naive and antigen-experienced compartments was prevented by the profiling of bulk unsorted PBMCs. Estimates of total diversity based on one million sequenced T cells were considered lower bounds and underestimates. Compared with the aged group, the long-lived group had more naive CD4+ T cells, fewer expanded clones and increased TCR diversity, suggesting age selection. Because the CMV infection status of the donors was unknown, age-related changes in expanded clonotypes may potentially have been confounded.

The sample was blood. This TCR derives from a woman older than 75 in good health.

The nucleotides read TGCAGTGTTGAGACGGAAGGTAGCAATCAGCCCCAGCATTTT. This is translated as CSVETEGSNQPQHF. Recombination connected TRBV20-1 to TRBJ1-5; no D gene call is confident. Measured from the cysteine to the phenylalanine, the CDR3 is 14 residues long. Just CDR3 DNA is preserved here, 42 bases in frame from base 1. At the junction V is shortened by 7 bases and J by 0 bases, with 13 bases in between. For CDR1 and CDR2, the germline V gene (reference sequence) lists DFQATT and SNEGSKA.